Following are 18 T cell receptor beta chains from one sample sequenced in a study of T cell clonotyping in hematopoietic cell transplantation. TCRdb's copy holds only in-frame clones and misses some; the assay was immunoSEQ multiplex PCR. The data show 6,700 or so clones, 95% to 97% seen once. Time point reported: recipient sample about 28 days before transplant, after cytoreduction. The starting material was peripheral blood mononuclear cells, obtained before stem cell transplant. All receptors derive from a man between 65 and 79 years old with acute myeloid leukemia. Some clones in this sample may be carry-over from other donors' samples.

The chain employs TRBV5-1 and TRBJ2-3; D is unresolved. The germline V gene has CDR1 SGHRS and CDR2 YFSETQ. The V and J ends lost 4 bases and 6 bases respectively, with 9 bases between them. CDR3 size: 12 residues. CDR3 region: CASSAGVDTQYF. In DNA form, the CDR3 reads TGCGCCAGCAGCGCCGGCGTGGATACGCAGTATTTT.

The CDR3 here is CASSVGTAASYGYTF. The CDR3 DNA reads as TGTGCCAGCAGCGTAGGAACAGCAGCTAGCTATGGCTACACCTTC. The gene calls are TRBV9 and TRBJ1-2; D is ambiguous. V lost 0 bases to trimming and J lost 4 bases, with 13 bases between them. Germline CDR1 reads SGDLS; CDR2 reads YYNGEE. This CDR3 region has 15 residues.

The CDR3 DNA reads TGCAGCGTTGGGGACAGGGCGTATTACGGCTACACCTTC. The encoded protein is CSVGDRAYYGYTF. The V gene is TRBV29-1, the J gene TRBJ1-2; 9 bases line up with TRBD1. Germline V gives CDR1 SQVTM, CDR2 ANQGSEA. Trimming took 4 bases from V and 8 from J; bases not matched to a gene: 8. This CDR3 is built from 13 residues.

This clone has only one observation. The rearrangement uses TRBV29-1 and TRBJ1-1, with D tentatively TRBD1 (5 bases). CDR1 and CDR2 from the germline V gene are SQVTM and ANQGSEA. V was trimmed by 3 bases and J by 0 bases, leaving 5 bases between them. The CDR3 consists of 12 residues. CDR3 residues: CSVEGVNTEAFF. The CDR3 DNA sequence: TGCAGCGTTGAGGGGGTGAACACTGAAGCTTTCTTT.

The J gene is TRBJ1-1, the V gene TRBV2; D uncertain. The CDR3 runs to 13 residues. The V end was cut by 7 bases, the J end by 5 bases, with 14 bases between. Germline V CDR1 and CDR2: SNHLY, FYNNEI. For the CDR3, the DNA is TGTGCCAGCATCCGAGAGGATACTACTGAAGCTTTCTTT. It codes for CASIREDTTEAFF.

The CDR3 spells CASSEETQYF. CDR3 DNA: TGTGCCAGCAGCGAAGAGACCCAGTACTTC. V usage is TRBV7-8 and J usage is TRBJ2-5; D ambiguous. CDR3 length: 10 residues. V dropped 5 bases and J dropped 3 bases, with 1 base sitting between them. CDR1 is SGHVS and CDR2 is FQNEAQ in the germline V gene. Drawing the rest from reference TRBV7-8 and TRBJ2-5, the complete variable domain is GAGVSQSPRYKVAKRGQDVALRCDPISGHVSLFWYQQALGQGPEFLTYFQNEAQLDKSGLPSDRFFAERPEGSVSTLKIQRTQQEDSAVYLCASSEETQYFGPGTRLLVL.

V gene TRBV5-4 combines with J gene TRBJ1-1; 7 bases fit TRBD1. V shed 3 bases, J shed 7 bases, and the junction held 9 bases outside the gene matches. CDR1 and CDR2 (germline): SGHNT, YYREEE (reference sequence). The CDR3 extends over 14 amino acids. The CDR3 sequence is CASSWDRGTLEAFF. The CDR3 DNA reads TGTGCCAGCAGCTGGGACAGAGGAACTCTTGAAGCTTTCTTT.

The chain uses TRBV7-3 and TRBJ2-3; possibly TRBD1 or TRBD2 for D (6 bases each). V lost 2 bases to trimming and J lost 1 base, with 13 bases between them. Germline V gene lookup returns CDR1 SGHTA and CDR2 FQGTGA. The CDR3 is 16 amino acids. Here the CDR3 DNA reads TGTGCCAGCAGCTTATATTCGGGGGCCCGCACAGATACGCAGTATTTT. Its translation: CASSLYSGARTDTQYF.

The CDR3, as DNA: TGTGCCAGTACTGGGTCCCCGGGCTACGAGCAGTACTTC. Its translation: CASTGSPGYEQYF. V is TRBV19 and J is TRBJ2-7; D unclear. V was trimmed by 7 bases and J by 3 bases, leaving 13 bases between them. CDR3 length: 13 residues. CDR1 LNHDA and CDR2 SQIVND come from the germline V gene (reference sequence).

The chain links TRBV11-3 to TRBJ2-1; 8 bases are shared with TRBD2. CDR3 length: 15 residues. The V and J ends lost 6 bases and 2 bases, in that order; junction bases with no gene match: 6. Germline CDR1 is SGHNT and CDR2 is YENEEA. Here the CDR3 DNA reads TGTGCCAGCAGTGCGAGGCGGGGGGCCTACAATGAGCAGTTCTTC. Translation gives CASSARRGAYNEQFF.

The chain couples TRBV7-3 to TRBJ2-2; D remains unclear. V was cut by 0 bases and J by 4 bases, with 3 bases left in between. Per the germline V gene, CDR1 is SGHTA and CDR2 is FQGTGA. The CDR3 has 13 residues. The DNA for the CDR3 is TGTGCCAGCAGCTTAACGGTCACCGGGGAGCTGTTTTTT. Translation gives CASSLTVTGELFF.

CDR3 protein: CASSLLPGGGGTEAFF. The CDR3 region has the DNA TGTGCCAGCAGCTTACTTCCAGGGGGCGGGGGGACTGAAGCTTTCTTT. The chain recombines TRBV7-2 with TRBJ1-1; 8 positions match TRBD1. Losses at the gene ends were 2 bases for V and 5 bases for J; bases not matched to a gene: 10. The germline V gene encodes CDR1 SGHTA and CDR2 FQGNSA. This CDR3 contains 16 residues.

The chain is built from TRBV2 and TRBJ2-7; the D gene is possibly TRBD2 (5 bases). This CDR3 comprises 15 residues. CDR1 is SNHLY and CDR2 is FYNNEI in the germline V gene. V lost 5 bases and J lost 0, with 14 bases in between. In nucleotides, the CDR3 is TGTGCCAGCAGTCCCAGAAGAGGGAGCTCCTACGAGCAGTACTTC. Its translation is CASSPRRGSSYEQYF.

The chain's CDR3 is CASSQEVRGPTGNTIYF. CDR3 DNA sequence: TGTGCCAGCAGCCAAGAGGTGCGGGGACCTACTGGAAACACCATATATTTT. V is TRBV4-2 and J is TRBJ1-3, with D tentatively TRBD1 (5 bases). V lost 0 bases, J lost 2 bases, and 14 bases lay in between. The CDR3 sequence is 17 residues long. The germline CDR1 and CDR2 sequences are LGHNA and YNFKEQ.

The gene calls are TRBV6-5 and TRBJ1-5, with TRBD1 matching 9 bases. V trimming: 6 bases; J trimming: 6 bases; junction bases outside the gene matches: 6. There are 14 residues in the CDR3. Per germline, CDR1 MNHEY and CDR2 SVGAGI. The CDR3 spells CASSKNRGLQPQHF. Written as DNA, the CDR3 is TGTGCCAGCAGCAAAAACAGGGGGCTTCAGCCCCAGCATTTT.

V and J are TRBV7-8 and TRBJ2-1, with 11 bases aligning to TRBD2. The CDR3 spans 18 residues. The germline V gene has CDR1 SGHVS and CDR2 FQNEAQ. With V trimmed by 4 bases and J by 4 bases, 12 bases remained unmatched. For the CDR3, the DNA is TGTGCCAGCAGCTCCGGTCAACCTAGCGGGGGGCATTACAATGAGCAGTTCTTC. It specifies CASSSGQPSGGHYNEQFF.

This rearrangement joins TRBV14 to TRBJ2-7; TRBD1 matches 12 bases. Germline-derived CDR1 and CDR2 are SGHDN and FVKESK. The CDR3 has 18 residues. J gave up 5 bases and V 1 base, and 12 bases lay outside the gene matches. Here the CDR3 reads CASSQALAGQGARDEQYF. CDR3 coding DNA: TGTGCCAGCAGCCAAGCCTTGGCGGGACAGGGGGCGAGGGACGAGCAGTACTTC.

This chain joins TRBV4-1 and TRBJ1-1; 8 bases line up with TRBD1. The CDR3 covers 17 residues. Trimming took 4 bases from V and 6 from J; bases not matched to a gene: 16. CDR1 MGHRA and CDR2 YSYEKL come from the germline V gene. CDR3 residues: CASSRAQGGPSGAEAFF. The CDR3 region has the DNA TGCGCCAGCAGCCGAGCACAGGGGGGGCCGAGCGGGGCTGAAGCTTTCTTT.